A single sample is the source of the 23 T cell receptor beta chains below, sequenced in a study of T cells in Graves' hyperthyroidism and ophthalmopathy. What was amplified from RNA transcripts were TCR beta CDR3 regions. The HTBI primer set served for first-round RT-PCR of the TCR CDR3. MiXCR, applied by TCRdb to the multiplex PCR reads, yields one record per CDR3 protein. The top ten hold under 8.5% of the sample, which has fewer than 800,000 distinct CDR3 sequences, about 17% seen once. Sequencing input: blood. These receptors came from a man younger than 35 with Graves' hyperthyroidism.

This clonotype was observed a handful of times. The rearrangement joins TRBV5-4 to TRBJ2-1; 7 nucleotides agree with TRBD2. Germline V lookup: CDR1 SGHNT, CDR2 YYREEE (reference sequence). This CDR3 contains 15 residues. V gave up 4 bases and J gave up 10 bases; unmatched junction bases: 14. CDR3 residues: CASSPLAGVSKEQFF. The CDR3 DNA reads TGTGCCAGCAGCCCCTTGGCGGGAGTGTCAAAAGAGCAGTTCTTC.

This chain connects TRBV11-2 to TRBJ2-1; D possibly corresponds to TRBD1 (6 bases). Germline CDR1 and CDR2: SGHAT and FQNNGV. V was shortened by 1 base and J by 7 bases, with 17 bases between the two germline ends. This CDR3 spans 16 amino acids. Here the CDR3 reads CASSLAPRGKGNEQFF. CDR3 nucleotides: TGTGCCAGCAGCTTAGCTCCCAGGGGCAAAGGGAATGAGCAGTTCTTC. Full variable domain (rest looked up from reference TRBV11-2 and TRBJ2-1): EAGVAQSPRYKIIEKRQSVAFWCNPISGHATLYWYQQILGQGPKLLIQFQNNGVVDDSQLPKDRFSAERLKGVDSTLKIQPAKLEDSAVYLCASSLAPRGKGNEQFFGPGTRLTVL.

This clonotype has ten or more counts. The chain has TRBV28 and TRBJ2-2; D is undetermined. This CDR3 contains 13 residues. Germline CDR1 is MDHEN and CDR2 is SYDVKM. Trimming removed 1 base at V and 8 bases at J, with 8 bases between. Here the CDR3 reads CASSLLGSGELFF. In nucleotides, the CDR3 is TGTGCCAGCAGTTTATTGGGGTCGGGGGAGCTGTTTTTT.

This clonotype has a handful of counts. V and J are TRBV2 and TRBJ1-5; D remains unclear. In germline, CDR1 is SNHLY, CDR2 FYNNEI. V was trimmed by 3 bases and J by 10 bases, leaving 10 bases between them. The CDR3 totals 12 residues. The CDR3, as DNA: TGTGCCAGCAGTGACCAGCTCGGACCCCAGCATTTT. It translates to CASSDQLGPQHF.

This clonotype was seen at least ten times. The CDR3 reads CASSPGQGLDYGYTF. CDR3 coding DNA: TGTGCCAGCTCGCCTGGACAGGGATTAGACTATGGCTACACCTTC. The rearrangement links TRBV18 to TRBJ1-2; 8 bases align to TRBD1. Germline lookup yields CDR1 KGHSH and CDR2 LQKENI. V dropped 6 bases and J dropped 3; count of bases not matched to a gene: 9. This CDR3 spans 15 amino acids.

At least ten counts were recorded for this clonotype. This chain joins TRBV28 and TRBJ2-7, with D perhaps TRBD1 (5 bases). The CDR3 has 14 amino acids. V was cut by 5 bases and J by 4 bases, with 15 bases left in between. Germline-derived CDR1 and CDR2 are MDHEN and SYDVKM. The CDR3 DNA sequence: TGTGCCAGCAGTCTAACGCAGGGCCCATACGAGCAGTACTTC. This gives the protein CASSLTQGPYEQYF.

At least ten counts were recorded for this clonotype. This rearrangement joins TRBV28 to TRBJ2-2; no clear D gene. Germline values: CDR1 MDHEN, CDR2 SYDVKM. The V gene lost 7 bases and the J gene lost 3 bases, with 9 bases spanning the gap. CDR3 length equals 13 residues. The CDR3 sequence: CASKVPYTGELFF. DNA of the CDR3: TGTGCCAGCAAAGTTCCCTACACCGGGGAGCTGTTTTTT.

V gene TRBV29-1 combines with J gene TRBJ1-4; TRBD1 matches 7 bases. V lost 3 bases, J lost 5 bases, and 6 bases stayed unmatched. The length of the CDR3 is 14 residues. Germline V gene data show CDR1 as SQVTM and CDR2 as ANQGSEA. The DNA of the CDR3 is TGCAGCGTTGAGACAGGGATTCTGAATGAAAAACTGTTTTTT. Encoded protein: CSVETGILNEKLFF. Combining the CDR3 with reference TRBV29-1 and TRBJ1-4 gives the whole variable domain SAVISQKPSRDICQRGTSLTIQCQVDSQVTMMFWYRQQPGQSLTLIATANQGSEATYESGFVIDKFPISRPNLTFSTLTVSNMSPEDSSIYLCSVETGILNEKLFFGSGTQLSVL.

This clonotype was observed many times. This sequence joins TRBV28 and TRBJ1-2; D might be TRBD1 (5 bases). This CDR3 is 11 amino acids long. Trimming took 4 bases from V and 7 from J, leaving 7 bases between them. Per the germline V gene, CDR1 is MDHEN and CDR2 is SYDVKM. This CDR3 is CASSWDGGYTF. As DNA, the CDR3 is TGTGCCAGCAGTTGGGACGGTGGCTACACCTTC.

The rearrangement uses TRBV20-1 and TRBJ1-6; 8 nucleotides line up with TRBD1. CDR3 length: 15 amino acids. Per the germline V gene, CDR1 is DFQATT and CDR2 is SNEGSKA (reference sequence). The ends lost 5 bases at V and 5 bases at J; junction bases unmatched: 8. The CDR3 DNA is TGCAGTGCTCCACCTTCACAGGGGGATAATTCACCCCTCCACTTT. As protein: CSAPPSQGDNSPLHF.

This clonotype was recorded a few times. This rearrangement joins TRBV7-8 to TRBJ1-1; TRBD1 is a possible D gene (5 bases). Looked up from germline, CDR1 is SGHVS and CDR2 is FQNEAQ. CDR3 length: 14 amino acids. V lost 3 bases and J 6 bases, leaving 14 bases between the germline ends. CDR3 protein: CASSFRPGGAEAFF. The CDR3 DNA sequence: TGTGCCAGCAGCTTCCGACCTGGGGGAGCTGAAGCTTTCTTT. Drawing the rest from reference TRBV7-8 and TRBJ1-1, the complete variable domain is GAGVSQSPRYKVAKRGQDVALRCDPISGHVSLFWYQQALGQGPEFLTYFQNEAQLDKSGLPSDRFFAERPEGSVSTLKIQRTQQEDSAVYLCASSFRPGGAEAFFGQGTRLTVV.

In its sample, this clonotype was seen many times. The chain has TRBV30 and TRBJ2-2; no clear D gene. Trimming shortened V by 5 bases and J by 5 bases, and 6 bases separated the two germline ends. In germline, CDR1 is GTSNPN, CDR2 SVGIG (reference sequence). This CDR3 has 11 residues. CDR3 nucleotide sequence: TGTGCCTGGGGCAGTACCGGGGAGCTGTTTTTT. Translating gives CAWGSTGELFF. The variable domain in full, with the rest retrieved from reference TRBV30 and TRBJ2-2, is SQTIHQWPATLVQPVGSPLSLECTVEGTSNPNLYWYRQAAGRGLQLLFYSVGIGQISSEVPQNLSASRPQDRQFILSSKKLLLSDSGFYLCAWGSTGELFFGEGSRLTVL.

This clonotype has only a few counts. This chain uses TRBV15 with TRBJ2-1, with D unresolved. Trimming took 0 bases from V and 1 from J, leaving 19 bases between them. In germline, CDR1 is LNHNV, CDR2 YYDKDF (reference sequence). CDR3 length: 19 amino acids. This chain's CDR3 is CATSRDSLSLGLSYNEQFF. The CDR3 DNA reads TGTGCCACCAGCAGAGACTCCCTTTCTCTGGGGTTATCCTACAATGAGCAGTTCTTC.

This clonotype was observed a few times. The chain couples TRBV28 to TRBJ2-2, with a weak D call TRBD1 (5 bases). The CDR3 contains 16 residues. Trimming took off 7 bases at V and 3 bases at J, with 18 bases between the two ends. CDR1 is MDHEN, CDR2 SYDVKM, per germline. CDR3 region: CASTTRGRTHTGELFF. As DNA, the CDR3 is TGTGCCAGCACTACAAGGGGCAGGACCCACACCGGGGAGCTGTTTTTT.

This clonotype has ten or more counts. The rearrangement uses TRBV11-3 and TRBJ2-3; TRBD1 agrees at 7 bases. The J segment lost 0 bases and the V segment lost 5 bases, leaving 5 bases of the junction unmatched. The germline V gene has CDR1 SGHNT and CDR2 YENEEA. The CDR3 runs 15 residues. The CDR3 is CASSPRGQSTDTQYF. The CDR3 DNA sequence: TGTGCCAGCAGCCCCAGGGGACAGAGCACAGATACGCAGTATTTT.

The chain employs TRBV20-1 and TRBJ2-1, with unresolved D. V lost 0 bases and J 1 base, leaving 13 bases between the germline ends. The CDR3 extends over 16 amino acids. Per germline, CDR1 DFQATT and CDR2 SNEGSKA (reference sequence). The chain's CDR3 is CSARDSHGTSYNEQFF. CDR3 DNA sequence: TGCAGTGCTAGAGATTCTCACGGAACATCCTACAATGAGCAGTTCTTC.

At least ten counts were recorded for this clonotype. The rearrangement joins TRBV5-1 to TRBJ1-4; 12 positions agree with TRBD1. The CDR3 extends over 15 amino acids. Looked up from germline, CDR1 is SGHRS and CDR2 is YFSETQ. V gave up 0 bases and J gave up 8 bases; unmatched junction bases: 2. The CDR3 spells CASSLDGTGGEKLFF. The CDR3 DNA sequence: TGCGCCAGCAGCTTGGATGGGACAGGGGGCGAAAAACTGTTTTTT.

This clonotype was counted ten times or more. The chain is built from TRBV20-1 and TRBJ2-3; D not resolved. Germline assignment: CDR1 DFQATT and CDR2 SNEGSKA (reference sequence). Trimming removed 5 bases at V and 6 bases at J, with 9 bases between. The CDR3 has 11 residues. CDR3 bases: TGCAGTGCTGCTCGTAGGGATACGCAGTATTTT. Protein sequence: CSAARRDTQYF.

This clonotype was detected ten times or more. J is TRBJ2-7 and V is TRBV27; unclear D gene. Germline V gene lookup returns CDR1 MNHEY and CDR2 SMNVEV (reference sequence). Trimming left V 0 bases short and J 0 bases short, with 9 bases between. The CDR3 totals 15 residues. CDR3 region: CASSLSAENSYEQYF. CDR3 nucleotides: TGTGCCAGCAGTTTATCGGCAGAAAACTCCTACGAGCAGTACTTC.

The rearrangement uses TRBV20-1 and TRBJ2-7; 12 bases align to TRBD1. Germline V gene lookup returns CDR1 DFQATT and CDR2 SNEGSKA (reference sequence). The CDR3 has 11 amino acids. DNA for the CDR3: TGCAAGGGACAGGGGGCGGGCGAGCAGTACTTC. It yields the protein CKGQGAGEQYF.

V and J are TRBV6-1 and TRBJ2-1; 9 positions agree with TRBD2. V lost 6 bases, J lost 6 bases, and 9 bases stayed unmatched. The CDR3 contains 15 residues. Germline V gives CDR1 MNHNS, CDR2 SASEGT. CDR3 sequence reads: CASRGGAGGPNEQFF. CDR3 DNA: TGTGCCAGCAGGGGCGGGGCGGGAGGGCCCAATGAGCAGTTCTTC.

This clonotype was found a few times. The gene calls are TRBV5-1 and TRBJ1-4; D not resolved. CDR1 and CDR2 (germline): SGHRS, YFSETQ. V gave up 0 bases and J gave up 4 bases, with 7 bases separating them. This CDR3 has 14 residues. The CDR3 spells CASSLAVGNEKLFF. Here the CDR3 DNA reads TGCGCCAGCAGCTTGGCGGTCGGTAATGAAAAACTGTTTTTT.

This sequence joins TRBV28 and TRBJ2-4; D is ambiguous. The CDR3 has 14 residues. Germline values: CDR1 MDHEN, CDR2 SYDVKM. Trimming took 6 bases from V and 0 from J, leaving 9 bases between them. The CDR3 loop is CASRSKLAKNIQYF. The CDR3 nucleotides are TGTGCCAGCAGAAGCAAGTTAGCCAAAAACATTCAGTACTTC.